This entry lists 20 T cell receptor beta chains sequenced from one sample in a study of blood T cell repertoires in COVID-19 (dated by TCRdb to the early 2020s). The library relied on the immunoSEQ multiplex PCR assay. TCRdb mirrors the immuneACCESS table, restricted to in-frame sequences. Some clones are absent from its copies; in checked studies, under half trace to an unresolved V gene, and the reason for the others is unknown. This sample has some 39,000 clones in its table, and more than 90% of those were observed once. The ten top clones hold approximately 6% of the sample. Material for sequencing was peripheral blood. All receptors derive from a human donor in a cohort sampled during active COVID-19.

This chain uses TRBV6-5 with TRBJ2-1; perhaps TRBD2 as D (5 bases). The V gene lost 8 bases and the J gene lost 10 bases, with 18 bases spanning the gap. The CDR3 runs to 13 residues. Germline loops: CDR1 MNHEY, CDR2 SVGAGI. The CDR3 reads CASGGVQLREQFF. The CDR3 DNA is TGTGCCAGCGGAGGAGTTCAATTGAGGGAGCAGTTCTTC.

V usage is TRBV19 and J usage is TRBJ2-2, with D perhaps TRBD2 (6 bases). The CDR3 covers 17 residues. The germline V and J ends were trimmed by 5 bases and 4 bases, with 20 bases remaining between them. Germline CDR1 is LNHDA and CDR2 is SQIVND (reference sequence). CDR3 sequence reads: CASSGRGGRLATGELFF. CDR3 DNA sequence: TGTGCCAGTAGTGGGCGGGGCGGGCGACTCGCCACCGGGGAGCTGTTTTTT.

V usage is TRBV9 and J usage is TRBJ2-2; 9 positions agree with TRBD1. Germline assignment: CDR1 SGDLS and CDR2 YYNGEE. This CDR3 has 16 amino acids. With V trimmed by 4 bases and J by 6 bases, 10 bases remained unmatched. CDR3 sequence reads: CASSPTGTGRAGELFF. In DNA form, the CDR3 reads TGTGCCAGCAGCCCCACGGGGACAGGGAGGGCCGGGGAGCTGTTTTTT.

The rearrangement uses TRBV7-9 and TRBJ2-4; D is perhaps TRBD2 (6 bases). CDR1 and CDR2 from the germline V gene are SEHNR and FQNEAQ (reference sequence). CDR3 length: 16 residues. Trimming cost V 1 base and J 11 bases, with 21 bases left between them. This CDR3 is CASSLGRELKTGVQYF. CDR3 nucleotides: TGTGCCAGCAGCTTAGGTCGTGAGCTCAAAACGGGGGTTCAGTACTTC. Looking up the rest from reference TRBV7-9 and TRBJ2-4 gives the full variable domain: DTGVSQNPRHKITKRGQNVTFRCDPISEHNRLYWYRQTLGQGPEFLTYFQNEAQLEKSRLLSDRFSAERPKGSFSTLEIQRTEQGDSAMYLCASSLGRELKTGVQYFGAGTRLSVL.

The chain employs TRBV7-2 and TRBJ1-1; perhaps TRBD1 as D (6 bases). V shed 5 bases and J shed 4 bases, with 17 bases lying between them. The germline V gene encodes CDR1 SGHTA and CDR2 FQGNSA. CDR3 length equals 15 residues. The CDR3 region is CASSRGQKQSTEAFF. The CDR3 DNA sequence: TGTGCCAGCAGCCGCGGACAGAAACAGAGCACTGAAGCTTTCTTT.

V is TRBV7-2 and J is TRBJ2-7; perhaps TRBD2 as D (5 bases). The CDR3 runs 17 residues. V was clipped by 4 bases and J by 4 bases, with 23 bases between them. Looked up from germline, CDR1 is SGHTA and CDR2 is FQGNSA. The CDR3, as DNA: TGTGCCAGCAGCTCCGGTAACGGGAAAGGGAGAGGGTACGAGCAGTACTTC. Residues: CASSSGNGKGRGYEQYF. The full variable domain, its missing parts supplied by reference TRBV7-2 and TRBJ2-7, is GAGVSQSPSNKVTEKGKDVELRCDPISGHTALYWYRQSLGQGLEFLIYFQGNSAPDKSGLPSDRFSAERTGGSVSTLTIQRTQQEDSAVYLCASSSGNGKGRGYEQYFGPGTRLTVT.

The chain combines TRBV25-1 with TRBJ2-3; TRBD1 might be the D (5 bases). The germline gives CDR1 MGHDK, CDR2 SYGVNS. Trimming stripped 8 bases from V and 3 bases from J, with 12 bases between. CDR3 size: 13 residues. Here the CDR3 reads CASSTPGTDTQYF. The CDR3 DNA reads TGTGCCAGCTCAACCCCAGGGACAGATACGCAGTATTTT.

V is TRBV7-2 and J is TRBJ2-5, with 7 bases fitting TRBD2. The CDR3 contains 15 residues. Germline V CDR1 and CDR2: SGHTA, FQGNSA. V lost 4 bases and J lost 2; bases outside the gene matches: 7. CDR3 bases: TGTGCCAGCAGCTCGAGGACTAGTCAGCAAGAGACCCAGTACTTC. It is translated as CASSSRTSQQETQYF.

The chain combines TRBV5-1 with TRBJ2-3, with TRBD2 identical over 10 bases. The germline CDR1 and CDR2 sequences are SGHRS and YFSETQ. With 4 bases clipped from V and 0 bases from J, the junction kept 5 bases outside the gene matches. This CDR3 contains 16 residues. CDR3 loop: CASSPLTSGSTDTQYF. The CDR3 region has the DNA TGCGCCAGCAGCCCGCTGACTAGCGGGAGCACAGATACGCAGTATTTT.

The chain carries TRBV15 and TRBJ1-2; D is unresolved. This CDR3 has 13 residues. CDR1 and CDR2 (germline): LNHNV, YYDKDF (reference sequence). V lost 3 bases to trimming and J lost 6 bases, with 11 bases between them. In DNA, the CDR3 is TGTGCCACCAGCAGGGCCCAAAGCGATGGCTACACCTTC. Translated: CATSRAQSDGYTF.

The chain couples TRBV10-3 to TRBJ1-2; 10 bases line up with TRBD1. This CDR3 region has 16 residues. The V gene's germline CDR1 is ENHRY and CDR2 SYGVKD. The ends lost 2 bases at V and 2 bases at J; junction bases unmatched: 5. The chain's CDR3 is CAISERPGQGNYGYTF. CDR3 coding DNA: TGTGCCATCAGTGAGCGGCCGGGACAGGGGAACTATGGCTACACCTTC.

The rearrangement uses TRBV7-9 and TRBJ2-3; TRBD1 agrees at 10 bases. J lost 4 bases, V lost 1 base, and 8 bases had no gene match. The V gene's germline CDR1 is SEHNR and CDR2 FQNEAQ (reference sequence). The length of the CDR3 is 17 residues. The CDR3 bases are TGTGCCAGCAGCTTAGTACCGGGACAGGGGACGGCAGATACGCAGTATTTT. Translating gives CASSLVPGQGTADTQYF.

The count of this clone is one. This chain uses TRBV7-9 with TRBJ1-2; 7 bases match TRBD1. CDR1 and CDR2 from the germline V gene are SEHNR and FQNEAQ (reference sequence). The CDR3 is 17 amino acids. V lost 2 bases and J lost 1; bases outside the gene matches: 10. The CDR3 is CASSLKGGAMGNYGYTF. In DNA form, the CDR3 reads TGTGCCAGCAGCTTAAAAGGGGGCGCCATGGGTAACTATGGCTACACCTTC.

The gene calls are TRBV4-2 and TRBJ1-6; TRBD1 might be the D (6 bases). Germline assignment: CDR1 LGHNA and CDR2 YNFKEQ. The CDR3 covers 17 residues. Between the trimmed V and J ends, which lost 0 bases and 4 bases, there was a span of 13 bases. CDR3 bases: TGTGCCAGCAGCCAAGAGGTGGGCAGGGGATATAATTCACCCCTCCACTTT. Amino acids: CASSQEVGRGYNSPLHF.

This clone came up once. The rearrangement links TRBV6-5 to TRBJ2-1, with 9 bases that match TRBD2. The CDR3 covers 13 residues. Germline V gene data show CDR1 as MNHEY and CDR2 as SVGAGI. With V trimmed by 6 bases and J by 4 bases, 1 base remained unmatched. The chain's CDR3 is CASRREGYNEQFF. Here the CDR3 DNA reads TGTGCCAGCAGGCGGGAGGGTTACAATGAGCAGTTCTTC.

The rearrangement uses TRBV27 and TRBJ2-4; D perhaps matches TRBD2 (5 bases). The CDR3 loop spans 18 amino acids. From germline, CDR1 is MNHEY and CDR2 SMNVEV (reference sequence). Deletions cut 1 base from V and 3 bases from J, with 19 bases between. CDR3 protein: CASSLWASNEDYKNIQYF. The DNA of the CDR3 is TGTGCCAGCAGTTTATGGGCTAGCAACGAGGATTACAAAAACATTCAGTACTTC.

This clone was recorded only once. The CDR3 loop is CARSLAGTSGSVQFF. The CDR3 bases are TGTGCCAGAAGCTTGGCCGGGACTAGCGGGAGTGTGCAGTTCTTC. This chain links TRBV5-3 with TRBJ2-1, with TRBD2 identical over 14 bases. TRBV5-3 is given ORF status, its function remaining uncertain. J gave up 12 bases and V 0 bases, and 5 bases lay outside the gene matches. The CDR3 is 15 amino acids.

DNA for the CDR3: TGTGCCAGCAGCTTGTTTCACCCCCTACTAGCGGGAGGCTACGAGCAGTACTTC. Amino acids: CASSLFHPLLAGGYEQYF. The J gene is TRBJ2-7, the V gene TRBV5-4; TRBD2 aligns across 12 bases. The CDR3 covers 18 residues. With 1 base clipped from V and 3 bases from J, the junction kept 11 bases outside the gene matches. Germline CDR1 SGHNT, CDR2 YYREEE (reference sequence).

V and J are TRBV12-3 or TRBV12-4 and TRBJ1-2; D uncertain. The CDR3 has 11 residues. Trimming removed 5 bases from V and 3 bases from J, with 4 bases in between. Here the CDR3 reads CASSEDYGYTF. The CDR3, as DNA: TGTGCCAGCAGTGAGGACTATGGCTACACCTTC.

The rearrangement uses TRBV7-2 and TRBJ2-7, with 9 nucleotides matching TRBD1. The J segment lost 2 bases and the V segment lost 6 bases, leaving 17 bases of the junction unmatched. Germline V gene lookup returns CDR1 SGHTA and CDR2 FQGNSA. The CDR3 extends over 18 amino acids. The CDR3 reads CASSASLRSTGGPYEQYF. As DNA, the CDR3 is TGTGCCAGCAGTGCATCTCTACGCTCAACAGGGGGCCCCTACGAGCAGTACTTC. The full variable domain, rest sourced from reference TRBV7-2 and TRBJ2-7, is GAGVSQSPSNKVTEKGKDVELRCDPISGHTALYWYRQSLGQGLEFLIYFQGNSAPDKSGLPSDRFSAERTGGSVSTLTIQRTQQEDSAVYLCASSASLRSTGGPYEQYFGPGTRLTVT.